The 16 T cell receptor beta chains presented below share a single source sample, sequenced in a study of T cells in Graves' hyperthyroidism and ophthalmopathy. The TCR beta CDR3 regions underwent amplification using RNA transcripts as the source. In the first-round RT-PCR of the TCR CDR3, the HTBI primer set was used. TCRdb reprocessed the multiplex PCR reads via MiXCR and lists one record per CDR3 protein. Of 650,000 to 700,000 distinct CDR3 sequences listed, 15% to 20% were seen once; the top ten hold around 15%. Material: blood. These receptors were collected from a man aged 50 to 60 with Graves' hyperthyroidism.

This clonotype was seen ten or more times. The genes are TRBV20-1 and TRBJ2-5, with 11 positions matching TRBD2. The trim removed 5 bases at V and 5 bases at J, leaving 10 bases unmatched. This CDR3 has 15 amino acids. Germline CDR1 and CDR2: DFQATT and SNEGSKA (reference sequence). CDR3 nucleotides: TGCAGTGCTCGCTTAGCGGGAGGGCCGATTGAGACCCAGTACTTC. Encoded protein: CSARLAGGPIETQYF.

The chain couples TRBV20-1 to TRBJ1-2, with D perhaps TRBD1 (5 bases). Trimming took off 3 bases at V and 3 bases at J, with 14 bases between the two ends. The CDR3 sequence is 14 residues long. CDR1 and CDR2 from the germline V gene are DFQATT and SNEGSKA (reference sequence). CDR3 sequence reads: CSASPGGGDYGYTF. The CDR3 nucleotides read TGCAGTGCTAGCCCCGGGGGAGGAGACTATGGCTACACCTTC.

The V gene is TRBV15, the J gene TRBJ1-5, with D possibly being TRBD1 (6 bases). Germline CDR1 is LNHNV and CDR2 is YYDKDF (reference sequence). V was clipped by 0 bases and J by 7 bases, with 13 bases between them. This CDR3 comprises 15 residues. The CDR3 coding sequence is TGTGCCACCAGCAGAGAGGGGGGACAAAGCCAGCCCCAGCATTTT. It specifies CATSREGGQSQPQHF.

The table lists this clonotype with many counts. The chain combines TRBV12-3 or TRBV12-4 with TRBJ2-3; D perhaps matches TRBD1 (5 bases). CDR3 length: 15 amino acids. Trimming removed 2 bases from V and 2 bases from J, with 11 bases in between. As DNA, the CDR3 is TGTGCCAGCAGTTTACGGGCAGGGAACACAGATACGCAGTATTTT. It translates to CASSLRAGNTDTQYF.

This clonotype was seen at least ten times. This chain joins TRBV29-1 and TRBJ2-3; 10 nucleotides line up with TRBD2. This CDR3 comprises 17 residues. CDR1 and CDR2 (germline): SQVTM, ANQGSEA. V was pared by 5 bases and J by 0 bases, with 11 bases of the junction left unmatched. CDR3 amino acids: CSVFGLAEAISTDTQYF. The DNA of the CDR3 is TGCAGCGTTTTTGGACTAGCGGAAGCTATAAGCACAGATACGCAGTATTTT.

This clonotype was seen many times. This sequence joins TRBV2 and TRBJ2-5; TRBD2 matches at 7 bases. Germline V lookup: CDR1 SNHLY, CDR2 FYNNEI. This CDR3 comprises 17 residues. V lost 3 bases, J lost 0 bases, and 10 bases stayed unmatched. CDR3 nucleotide sequence: TGTGCCAGCAGTGAGTCTGGCGGGAGAGGGGACCAAGAGACCCAGTACTTC. Translated: CASSESGGRGDQETQYF.

This clonotype showed up many times. The genes are TRBV25-1 and TRBJ2-5, with 9 bases identical to TRBD1. The CDR3 totals 17 residues. Germline V gives CDR1 MGHDK, CDR2 SYGVNS. Germline trimming cut 2 bases from V and 5 bases from J; bases unmatched to any gene: 12. The CDR3 is CASSERSWDREGETQYF. The CDR3, as DNA: TGTGCCAGCAGTGAAAGGAGCTGGGACAGGGAAGGCGAGACCCAGTACTTC. Full variable domain (missing parts from reference TRBV25-1 and TRBJ2-5): EADIYQTPRYLVIGTGKKITLECSQTMGHDKMYWYQQDPGMELHLIHYSYGVNSTEKGDLSSESTVSRIRTEHFPLTLESARPSHTSQYLCASSERSWDREGETQYFGPGTRLLVL.

The V call is TRBV9, the J call TRBJ2-7, with D perhaps matching TRBD2 (6 bases). The ends were cut back, 3 bases at V and 7 bases at J, with 11 bases in the middle. CDR1 SGDLS and CDR2 YYNGEE come from the germline V gene. The CDR3 extends over 12 amino acids. CDR3 sequence reads: CASSGLGREQYF. The CDR3 nucleotides read TGTGCCAGCAGCGGACTAGGAAGGGAGCAGTACTTC.

This clonotype was detected a few times. The gene calls are TRBV30 and TRBJ2-7; 10 bases fit TRBD1. The CDR3 has 14 residues. The J segment lost 4 bases and the V segment lost 7 bases, leaving 10 bases of the junction unmatched. Per the germline V gene, CDR1 is GTSNPN and CDR2 is SVGIG (reference sequence). The CDR3 spells CALRAGQGTYEQYF. CDR3 DNA sequence: TGTGCCTTACGGGCGGGACAGGGGACTTACGAGCAGTACTTC.

The gene calls are TRBV18 and TRBJ1-1, with D possibly being TRBD1 (5 bases). The germline V gene encodes CDR1 KGHSH and CDR2 LQKENI. This CDR3 spans 15 amino acids. The ends were cut back, 3 bases at V and 6 bases at J, with 17 bases in the middle. The CDR3 DNA is TGTGCCAGCTCACCCAGGGAAGGCAGATTAGCTGAAGCTTTCTTT. It encodes CASSPREGRLAEAFF.

This clonotype has a single count. This chain links TRBV12-3 or TRBV12-4 with TRBJ1-5, with no clear D. The CDR3 spans 12 residues. The V and J ends lost 4 bases and 11 bases respectively, with 12 bases between them. The CDR3 nucleotides read TGTGCCAGCAGTTCAACTCCCCGGGCCCAGCATTTT. Amino acid sequence: CASSSTPRAQHF.

This clonotype was counted between two and nine times. The J gene is TRBJ2-1, the V gene TRBV7-9; D is unclear. Germline V gives CDR1 SEHNR, CDR2 FQNEAQ (reference sequence). The CDR3 extends over 12 amino acids. V dropped 3 bases and J dropped 7 bases, with 7 bases sitting between them. The CDR3 DNA follows: TGTGCCAGCAGCTTCGACTCAAATGAGCAGTTCTTC. Its protein product is CASSFDSNEQFF.

V is TRBV7-2 and J is TRBJ1-3; weak D call: TRBD1 (6 bases). The CDR3 has 16 residues. The V gene's germline CDR1 is SGHTA and CDR2 FQGNSA. The V end was cut by 5 bases, the J end by 2 bases, with 16 bases between. The CDR3 spells CASSTPTGNPGNTIYF. For the CDR3, the DNA is TGTGCCAGCAGCACTCCTACAGGGAACCCTGGAAACACCATATATTTT.

This clonotype was found many times. The CDR3 DNA reads TGTGCCACCAGGGAAGCAGGGGGCAGAGAGACCCAGTACTTC. Protein product: CATREAGGRETQYF. The rearrangement links TRBV24-1 to TRBJ2-5; TRBD1 matches at 8 bases. V lost 7 bases, J lost 4 bases, and 7 bases stayed unmatched. The CDR3 consists of 14 residues. In germline, CDR1 is KGHDR, CDR2 SFDVKD.

This clonotype was seen only a few times. CDR3 DNA sequence: TGTGCCAGCACCGAGGACGGCGGGGGGAATGAAAAACTGTTTTTT. Amino acids: CASTEDGGGNEKLFF. The V and J genes are TRBV7-9 and TRBJ1-4, with TRBD1 as a possible D gene (5 bases). The V and J ends lost 7 bases and 5 bases respectively, with 17 bases between them. Germline V lookup: CDR1 SEHNR, CDR2 FQNEAQ (reference sequence). The CDR3 has 15 amino acids.

The V and J genes are TRBV12-3 or TRBV12-4 and TRBJ2-1; 14 bases agree with TRBD2. With 8 bases clipped from V and 7 bases from J, the junction kept 7 bases outside the gene matches. The CDR3 is 15 residues long. CDR3 nucleotide sequence: TGTGCCAGCGGTCCCGGGACTAGCGGGAGTAATGAGCAGTTCTTC. It codes for CASGPGTSGSNEQFF.